What follows are 17 T cell receptor beta chains derived from one specimen sequenced in a study of blood T cell repertoires in COVID-19. Assay used: immunoSEQ multiplex PCR; TCRdb lists only in-frame clones, some missing. The sample holds 50,000 to 75,000 clones, around 77% seen once. The sequenced sample was peripheral blood. All receptors derive from a man older than 75 with active or convalescent COVID-19.

This chain uses TRBV27 with TRBJ1-4; perhaps TRBD1 as D (6 bases). Germline CDR1 and CDR2: MNHEY and SMNVEV (reference sequence). V lost 3 bases and J lost 7, with 15 bases in between. CDR3 length: 15 amino acids. CDR3 nucleotides: TGTGCCAGCAGTTTCCGGCCAGGGGTAACTGAAAAACTGTTTTTT. Amino acid sequence: CASSFRPGVTEKLFF.

J is TRBJ1-3 and V is TRBV7-6, with D perhaps matching TRBD1 (5 bases). Germline assignment: CDR1 SGHVS and CDR2 FNYEAQ. The CDR3 sequence is 16 residues long. Deletions cut 1 base from V and 4 bases from J, with 14 bases between. The CDR3 DNA reads TGTGCCAGCAGCTTAGGGTACACAGGAATGGGAAACACCATATATTTT. Protein product: CASSLGYTGMGNTIYF.

J is TRBJ2-4 and V is TRBV25-1; 7 bases fit TRBD1. The CDR3 contains 15 residues. Germline loops: CDR1 MGHDK, CDR2 SYGVNS. Losses at the gene ends were 6 bases for V and 1 base for J; bases not matched to a gene: 6. CDR3 region: CASRTGFVAKNIQYF. CDR3 in DNA: TGTGCCAGCAGGACAGGGTTTGTTGCCAAAAACATTCAGTACTTC.

The rearrangement links TRBV6-5 to TRBJ2-3; TRBD2 matches 8 bases. Germline CDR1 is MNHEY and CDR2 is SVGAGI. The V and J ends lost 2 bases and 5 bases, in that order; junction bases with no gene match: 6. This CDR3 has 15 amino acids. CDR3 sequence reads: CASSYRAGGRDTQYF. CDR3 bases: TGTGCCAGCAGTTACAGGGCGGGAGGAAGAGATACGCAGTATTTT.

The CDR3 protein is CSVEFDGSRYNEQFF. CDR3 coding DNA: TGCAGCGTTGAATTTGACGGGAGTAGGTACAATGAGCAGTTCTTC. This sequence joins TRBV29-1 and TRBJ2-1; tentative D call: TRBD2 (6 bases). CDR3 length: 15 residues. Germline V gene data show CDR1 as SQVTM and CDR2 as ANQGSEA. Trimming removed 2 bases at V and 4 bases at J, with 15 bases between.

In this sample, this clone turned up once. The CDR3 reads CSGSEDTQYF. The CDR3 DNA follows: TGCAGCGGTAGTGAAGATACGCAGTATTTT. The genes are TRBV29-1 and TRBJ2-3; the D is unclear. The CDR3 sequence is 10 residues long. V lost 7 bases to trimming and J lost 5 bases, with 7 bases between them. From germline, CDR1 is SQVTM and CDR2 ANQGSEA.

This clone has more than one count but fewer than ten. This chain connects TRBV7-9 to TRBJ2-7; perhaps TRBD1 as D (6 bases). Germline V CDR1 and CDR2: SEHNR, FQNEAQ (reference sequence). CDR3 length equals 14 residues. The V and J ends lost 3 bases and 5 bases respectively, with 14 bases between them. CDR3: CASSFRTEYDEQYF. In nucleotides, the CDR3 is TGTGCCAGCAGCTTTCGGACAGAATATGACGAGCAGTACTTC.

This clone was counted once. CDR3 in DNA: TGTGCCAGCAGCTCGCCCGGGACAGGGTCGGCAGATACGCAGTATTTT. Its translation is CASSSPGTGSADTQYF. The genes are TRBV5-4 and TRBJ2-3, with 9 bases identical to TRBD1. The CDR3 contains 16 residues. Trimming at V came to 3 bases and at J to 4 bases, leaving 9 bases not matched to a gene. The V gene's germline CDR1 is SGHNT and CDR2 YYREEE (reference sequence).

The chain employs TRBV5-4 and TRBJ1-4; D is uncertain. Germline-derived CDR1 and CDR2 are SGHNT and YYREEE (reference sequence). The CDR3 covers 14 residues. The germline V and J ends were trimmed by 2 bases and 7 bases, with 12 bases remaining between them. The CDR3 nucleotides are TGTGCCAGCAGCTTCCGGGGTGTGAGTGAAAAACTGTTTTTT. Residues: CASSFRGVSEKLFF. Based on the CDR3 plus reference TRBV5-4 and TRBJ1-4, the full variable domain is ETGVTQSPTHLIKTRGQQVTLRCSSQSGHNTVSWYQQALGQGPQFIFQYYREEENGRGNFPPRFSGLQFPNYSSELNVNALELDDSALYLCASSFRGVSEKLFFGSGTQLSVL.

This clone showed up just once. The chain employs TRBV19 and TRBJ1-5; no clear D. V lost 0 bases, J lost 7 bases, and 13 bases lay in between. The CDR3 loop spans 15 amino acids. Germline assignment: CDR1 LNHDA and CDR2 SQIVND (reference sequence). The CDR3 spells CASSIDRGGKQPQHF. The CDR3 DNA follows: TGTGCCAGTAGTATAGATCGAGGAGGGAAGCAGCCCCAGCATTTT.

J is TRBJ2-3 and V is TRBV5-1, with 11 bases aligning to TRBD2. The CDR3 totals 16 residues. CDR1 is SGHRS, CDR2 YFSETQ, per germline. The V gene end was trimmed by 2 bases and the J gene end by 3 bases; junction bases not matched to a gene: 5. The CDR3 here is CASSLTVAGGTDTQYF. The CDR3, as DNA: TGCGCCAGCAGCTTAACCGTAGCGGGGGGGACAGATACGCAGTATTTT.

The V and J genes are TRBV19 and TRBJ2-7; TRBD1 matches 8 bases. The ends lost 7 bases at V and 7 bases at J; junction bases unmatched: 15. The CDR3 extends over 15 amino acids. Germline V CDR1 and CDR2: LNHDA, SQIVND (reference sequence). CDR3 in DNA: TGTGCCAGTACCCGCCGACAGGGGTTCCCCGGAGAGCAGTACTTC. Translation: CASTRRQGFPGEQYF. The full variable domain, completed using reference TRBV19 and TRBJ2-7, is DGGITQSPKYLFRKEGQNVTLSCEQNLNHDAMYWYRQDPGQGLRLIYYSQIVNDFQKGDIAEGYSVSREKKESFPLTVTSAQKNPTAFYLCASTRRQGFPGEQYFGPGTRLTVT.

The chain recombines TRBV18 with TRBJ2-1, with D perhaps matching TRBD2 (6 bases). Trimming removed 0 bases at V and 5 bases at J, with 11 bases between. This CDR3 has 15 residues. Germline loops: CDR1 KGHSH, CDR2 LQKENI. CDR3 amino acids: CASSPPAREHNEQFF. As DNA, the CDR3 is TGTGCCAGCTCACCACCGGCACGGGAGCACAATGAGCAGTTCTTC. Full variable domain (missing parts from reference TRBV18 and TRBJ2-1): NAGVMQNPRHLVRRRGQEARLRCSPMKGHSHVYWYRQLPEEGLKFMVYLQKENIIDESGMPKERFSAEFPKEGPSILRIQQVVRGDSAAYFCASSPPAREHNEQFFGPGTRLTVL.

V usage is TRBV7-3 and J usage is TRBJ1-1; D unresolved. V lost 5 bases, J lost 2 bases, and 9 bases lay in between. From germline, CDR1 is SGHTA and CDR2 FQGTGA. This CDR3 comprises 13 residues. The CDR3 region is CASSRQENTEAFF. CDR3 nucleotides: TGTGCCAGCAGCCGTCAGGAAAACACTGAAGCTTTCTTT.

The genes are TRBV5-1 and TRBJ2-3, with 8 positions matching TRBD2. From germline, CDR1 is SGHRS and CDR2 YFSETQ. CDR3 size: 16 residues. The ends lost 6 bases at V and 6 bases at J; junction bases unmatched: 15. The CDR3 DNA reads as TGCGCCAGCACCCTCGGAGGCGGGAGGTTAAGTGATACGCAGTATTTT. Its protein product is CASTLGGGRLSDTQYF.

This clone was recorded once. The gene calls are TRBV18 and TRBJ2-3; TRBD2 is a possible D gene (6 bases). Germline V gene data show CDR1 as KGHSH and CDR2 as LQKENI. This CDR3 spans 19 amino acids. Trimming removed 3 bases at V and 0 bases at J, with 22 bases between. CDR3 amino acids: CASSPNAIAERSSTDTQYF. CDR3 nucleotide sequence: TGTGCCAGCTCACCGAACGCTATAGCGGAAAGGTCTAGCACAGATACGCAGTATTTT.

The chain recombines TRBV7-9 with TRBJ2-5; 9 nucleotides agree with TRBD2. Germline values: CDR1 SEHNR, CDR2 FQNEAQ (reference sequence). The CDR3 totals 16 residues. The CDR3 coding sequence is TGTGCAGCCGGGTTAGCGGGGGCAACCCTACAAGAGACCCAGTACTTC. Protein: CAAGLAGATLQETQYF.